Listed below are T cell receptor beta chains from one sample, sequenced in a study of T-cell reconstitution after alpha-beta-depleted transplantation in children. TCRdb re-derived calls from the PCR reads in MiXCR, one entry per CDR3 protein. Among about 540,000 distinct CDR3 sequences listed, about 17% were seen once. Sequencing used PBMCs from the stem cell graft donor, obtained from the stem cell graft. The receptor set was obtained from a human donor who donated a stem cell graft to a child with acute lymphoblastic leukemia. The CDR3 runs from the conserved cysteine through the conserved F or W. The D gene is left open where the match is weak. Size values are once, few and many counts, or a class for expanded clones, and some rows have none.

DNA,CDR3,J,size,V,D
TGCGCCAGCAGCCGGACAGCTTCTGGGGCCAACGTCCTGACTTTC,CASSRTASGANVLTF,TRBJ2-6,-,TRBV5-1,-
TGTGCCAGTAGTATATCGCTAGCGGCATACAATGAGCAGTTCTTC,CASSISLAAYNEQFF,TRBJ2-1,-,TRBV19,TRBD2
TGTGCCAGTAGTATTCTAGCGGGAGTTACAGATACGCAGTATTTT,CASSILAGVTDTQYF,TRBJ2-3,-,TRBV19,TRBD2
TGTGCCAGCAGCGTAGATCCAGGCAATGGTGAGCAGTTCTTC,CASSVDPGNGEQFF,TRBJ2-1,few,TRBV9,-
TGCAGCGTTATTACCGGGGTTTCGCGGGATAATCAGCCCCAGCATTTT,CSVITGVSRDNQPQHF,TRBJ1-5,-,TRBV29-1,-
TGTGCCAGCAGTTTCGGACTAGCGGGAGATCGGGAGCAGTTCTTC,CASSFGLAGDREQFF,TRBJ2-1,-,TRBV12-3/TRBV12-4,TRBD2
TGTGCCAGCAGTTATGAGGTGGGAACGTACCAAGAGACCCAGTACTTC,CASSYEVGTYQETQYF,TRBJ2-5,few,TRBV6-5,-
TGTGCCATCAGTCGGGACACGGGCGAGACCCAGTACTTC,CAISRDTGETQYF,TRBJ2-5,few,TRBV10-3,-
TGCAGTGTAGCGACAGGGGGAAGATGGGGCTACACCTTC,CSVATGGRWGYTF,TRBJ1-2,few,TRBV20-1,TRBD1
TGTGCCAGCAGCTTCCTAGCGATTTACGAGCAGTACTTC,CASSFLAIYEQYF,TRBJ2-7,-,TRBV7-8,-
TGTGCCAGCAGTGTGGGACAGGGTAGCAATCAGCCCCAGCATTTT,CASSVGQGSNQPQHF,TRBJ1-5,many,TRBV27,TRBD1
TGTGCCAGCAGAGCGGGACCCATGAACACTGAAGCTTTCTTT,CASRAGPMNTEAFF,TRBJ1-1,few,TRBV6-1,-
TGCAGCGTTGAAGATCCCAGGCGGTGGGGCACCGGGGAGCTGTTTTTT,CSVEDPRRWGTGELFF,TRBJ2-2,few,TRBV29-1,-
TGCGCCAGCAGCTTAGAAGGGGGCGCACAGCCCCAGCATTTT,CASSLEGGAQPQHF,TRBJ1-5,few,TRBV5-1,TRBD1
TGTGCCAGCAGTCCCCTCTTTCGGGGATTCACAGATACGCAGTATTTT,CASSPLFRGFTDTQYF,TRBJ2-3,-,TRBV5-6,-
TGCAGCGTTGAAGCCAAGGCGGACTACGAGCAGTACTTC,CSVEAKADYEQYF,TRBJ2-7,-,TRBV29-1,-
TGTGCCAGCAGCTTAGTTTATAGGCGAGATACGCAGTATTTT,CASSLVYRRDTQYF,TRBJ2-3,-,TRBV7-2,-
TGTGCCAGCAGCCACCCTACTAGCGCTAAGAACGAGCAGTACTTC,CASSHPTSAKNEQYF,TRBJ2-7,-,TRBV7-2,TRBD2
TGCTGTGCTCTAGACAGGGGCTCCTACAATGAGCAGTTCTTC,CCALDRGSYNEQFF,TRBJ2-1,-,TRBV20-1,TRBD1
TGTGCCAGCACATTTACAGGGACCACTGAAGCTTTCTTT,CASTFTGTTEAFF,TRBJ1-1,few,TRBV3-1,-
TGCGCCAGCAGTGACACTAAAACTATGGGAGGCTACACCTTC,CASSDTKTMGGYTF,TRBJ1-2,few,TRBV10-2,-
TGTGCCAGCAGCTTCGGTTCTACAACAGATACGCAGTATTTT,CASSFGSTTDTQYF,TRBJ2-3,-,TRBV5-6,-
TGTGCCACGATCTGGGGCTCCTACAATGAGCAGTTCTTC,CATIWGSYNEQFF,TRBJ2-1,few,TRBV12-3/TRBV12-4,-
TGTGCCAGCAGCCCCGCTTTGAGCGAGCAGTACTTC,CASSPALSEQYF,TRBJ2-7,-,TRBV5-5,-
TGCAGCGCCCCCGGGACAGGGCCCACTGAAGCTTTCTTT,CSAPGTGPTEAFF,TRBJ1-1,few,TRBV29-1,TRBD1
TGTGCCAGCAGCGTAGGGGTCGTCTTTGAGGATTCACCCCTCCACTTT,CASSVGVVFEDSPLHF,TRBJ1-6,once,TRBV9,-
TGTGCCAGCAAGGGCCGCGCCAATGAGCAGTTCTTC,CASKGRANEQFF,TRBJ2-1,few,TRBV2,-
TGTGCCAGTAGTATTGAGGTCTCTGGGGCCAACGTCCTGACTTTC,CASSIEVSGANVLTF,TRBJ2-6,-,TRBV19,-
TGTGCCAGCAGCCAAGCGGGAGGGCCCTTCCACGAGCAGTACTTC,CASSQAGGPFHEQYF,TRBJ2-7,-,TRBV3-1,TRBD2
TGTGCCAGCAGCATCTCCCCCTACTATGGCTACACCTTC,CASSISPYYGYTF,TRBJ1-2,once,TRBV6-1,-
TGCAGTGCGAGACCCACAGACATACTAACCTACGAGCAGTACTTC,CSARPTDILTYEQYF,TRBJ2-7,large,TRBV20-1,-
TGCGCCAGCAGCCCATCAGGGACTAGCGGGAGAGGGGGGACCGGGGAGCTGTTTTTT,CASSPSGTSGRGGTGELFF,TRBJ2-2,many,TRBV4-1,TRBD2
TGTGCCAGCAGTCCATATAGCGGGAGATTGCAGTTCTTC,CASSPYSGRLQFF,TRBJ2-1,few,TRBV27,TRBD2
TGTGCCAGCAGCGTAGCTACGGGACTAGCCTACGAGCAGTACTTC,CASSVATGLAYEQYF,TRBJ2-7,-,TRBV9,TRBD2
TGTGCCAGTGGACCAAACTATGGCTACACCTTC,CASGPNYGYTF,TRBJ1-2,few,TRBV12-3/TRBV12-4,-
TGTGCCAGCAGCTTGGCCTCGAGCGGGAGCTCCTACGAGCAGTACTTC,CASSLASSGSSYEQYF,TRBJ2-7,-,TRBV5-4,TRBD2
TGTGCCAGCAGCTTTGGGACAGGGCTTAGTTCCGGGGAGCTGTTTTTT,CASSFGTGLSSGELFF,TRBJ2-2,many,TRBV27,TRBD1
TGTGCCAGCAGTGAACGAAATTTATCCTATGGCTACACCTTC,CASSERNLSYGYTF,TRBJ1-2,few,TRBV6-1,-
TGTGCCAGCAGTTCCTCCAACAGGGGGCGCGTGAATGAGCAGTTCTTC,CASSSSNRGRVNEQFF,TRBJ2-1,-,TRBV27,TRBD1
TGTGCCAGCTCCCCAGCGGGGGCTGAGCAGTTCTTC,CASSPAGAEQFF,TRBJ2-1,few,TRBV3-1,TRBD2
TGCAGTGCCATCGACGGGTCCCCCTACGAGCAGTACTTC,CSAIDGSPYEQYF,TRBJ2-7,-,TRBV20-1,-
TGCAGTGCTGGGGTAGCGGGATGGTACCAAGAGACCCAGTACTTC,CSAGVAGWYQETQYF,TRBJ2-5,-,TRBV20-1,TRBD2
TGTGCCAGCAGGGGGGACAGGGATGGAGATACGCAGTATTTT,CASRGDRDGDTQYF,TRBJ2-3,-,TRBV27,TRBD1
TGCGCCAGCAGCTTGACAGTTACCCCGGGGGCAACTAATGAAAAACTGTTTTTT,CASSLTVTPGATNEKLFF,TRBJ1-4,-,TRBV5-1,-
TGTGCCAGCAAATTGGGTCAGGGGGCAACCCCGAGGGTGTTT,CASKLGQGATPRVF,TRBJ1-1,few,TRBV27,TRBD1
TGCAGTGCTCACCACGCTACGACAGGACCTTTCCGATATATGAACACTGAAGCTTTCTTT,CSAHHATTGPFRYMNTEAFF,TRBJ1-1,-,TRBV20-1,-
TGCGCCAGCAGCTTGGTAGCGGATACCACAGATACGCAGTATTTT,CASSLVADTTDTQYF,TRBJ2-3,-,TRBV5-1,-
TGTGCCAGCAGCTTAGATACATTAGGTGGTCACAATGATGAGCAGTTCTTC,CASSLDTLGGHNDEQFF,TRBJ2-1,-,TRBV7-8,-
TGTGCCAGCAGTGCGTCCTACCTGACTGGAGATGGCTACACCTTC,CASSASYLTGDGYTF,TRBJ1-2,few,TRBV12-3/TRBV12-4,-
TGTGCCAGCAGTTTATTCGGGGAGGCCTACAATGAGCAGTTCTTC,CASSLFGEAYNEQFF,TRBJ2-1,few,TRBV12-3/TRBV12-4,-
TGCGCCAGCAGCCTGGACCTAATGAACACTGAAGCTTTCTTT,CASSLDLMNTEAFF,TRBJ1-1,-,TRBV5-1,-
TGCGCCAGCAGCCAAGATCCCCCAGCGGGTCTTAAGGAGACCCAGTACTTC,CASSQDPPAGLKETQYF,TRBJ2-5,-,TRBV4-1,-
TGTGCCAGCAGTGTCGAACACAGCACAGATACGCAGTATTTT,CASSVEHSTDTQYF,TRBJ2-3,-,TRBV6-1,-